This T cell receptor (beta chain) came from a study of blood T cells in healthy people across ages. As for the study in general: The template switching approach captured approximately one barcoded beta molecule for every two T cells. Overall study results and limits: There was a strong correlation between TCR beta diversity and naive T cell percentage. Per million T cells, TCR beta diversity dropped roughly linearly as age increased.

Looked up from germline, CDR1 is SGDLS and CDR2 is YYNGEE. The CDR3 is 17 amino acids. V trimming: 4 bases; J trimming: 4 bases; junction bases outside the gene matches: 11. A sample-barcoded 5' primer and a J-beta primer mix were used in a second PCR of about 7 to 12 cycles. TCRdb processed the 5' RACE reads anew with MiXCR; each CDR3 protein has one entry. Among around 1,100,000 distinct CDR3 sequences, around two fifths were seen once, and the ten largest hold over 10%. Remarks on this clonotype: The antigen remains undetermined.

Per sample, extraction of total RNA gave at least 5.5 micrograms in every case. Sequenced: blood. This clonotype was sampled from a man aged 18 to 29 in good health. This rearrangement joins TRBV9 to TRBJ2-1; 10 bases line up with TRBD1. The chain's CDR3 is CASSPPPGQGYYNEQFF. In DNA, the CDR3 is TGTGCCAGCAGCCCCCCCCCGGGACAGGGGTATTACAATGAGCAGTTCTTC.